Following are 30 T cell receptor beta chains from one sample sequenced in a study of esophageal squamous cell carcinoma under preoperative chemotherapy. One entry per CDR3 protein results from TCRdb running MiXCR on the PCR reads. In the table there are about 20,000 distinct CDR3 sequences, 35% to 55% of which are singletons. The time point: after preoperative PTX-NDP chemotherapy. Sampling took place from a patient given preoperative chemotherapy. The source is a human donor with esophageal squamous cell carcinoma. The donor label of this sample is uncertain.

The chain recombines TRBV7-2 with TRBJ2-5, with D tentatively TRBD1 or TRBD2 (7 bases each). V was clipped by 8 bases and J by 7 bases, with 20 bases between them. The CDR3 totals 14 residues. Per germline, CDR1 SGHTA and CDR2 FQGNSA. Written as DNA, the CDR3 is TGTGCCAGCGGCCCTACCGGGGGGACAGCGACCCAGTACTTC. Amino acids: CASGPTGGTATQYF.

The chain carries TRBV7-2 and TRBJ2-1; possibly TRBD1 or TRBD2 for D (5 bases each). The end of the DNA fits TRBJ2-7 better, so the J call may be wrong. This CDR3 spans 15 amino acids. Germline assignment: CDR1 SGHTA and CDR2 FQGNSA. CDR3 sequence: CASSSHRDPPYEQYF. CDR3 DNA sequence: TGTGCCAGCAGCTCACACCGGGACCCACCCTACGAGCAGTACTTC.

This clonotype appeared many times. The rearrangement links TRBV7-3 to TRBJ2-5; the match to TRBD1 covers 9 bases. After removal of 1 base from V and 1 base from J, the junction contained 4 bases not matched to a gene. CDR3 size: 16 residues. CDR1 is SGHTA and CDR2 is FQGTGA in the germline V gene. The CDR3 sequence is CASSLRGQGGQETQYF. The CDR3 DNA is TGTGCCAGCAGCTTAAGGGGACAGGGCGGCCAAGAGACCCAGTACTTC.

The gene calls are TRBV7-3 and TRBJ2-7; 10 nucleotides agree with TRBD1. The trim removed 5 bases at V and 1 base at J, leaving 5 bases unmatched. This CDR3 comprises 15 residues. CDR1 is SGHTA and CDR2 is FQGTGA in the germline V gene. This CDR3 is CASSQTGGLSYEQYF. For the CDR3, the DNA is TGTGCCAGCAGCCAGACAGGGGGCCTTTCCTACGAGCAGTACTTC. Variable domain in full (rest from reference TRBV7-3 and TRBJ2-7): GAGVSQTPSNKVTEKGKYVELRCDPISGHTALYWYRQSLGQGPEFLIYFQGTGAADDSGLPNDRFFAVRPEGSVSTLKIQRTERGDSAVYLCASSQTGGLSYEQYFGPGTRLTVT.

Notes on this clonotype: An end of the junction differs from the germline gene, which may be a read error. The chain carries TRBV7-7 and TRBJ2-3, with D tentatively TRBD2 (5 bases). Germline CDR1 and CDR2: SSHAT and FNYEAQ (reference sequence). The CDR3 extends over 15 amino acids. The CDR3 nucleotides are TGTGCTAGCAGCTCCGGTGCCGGGGGCACAGATACGCAGTATTTT. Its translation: CASSSGAGGTDTQYF. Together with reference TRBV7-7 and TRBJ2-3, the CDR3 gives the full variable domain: GAGVSQSPRYKVTKRGQDVTLRCDPISSHATLYWYQQALGQGPEFLTYFNYEAQPDKSGLPSDRFSAERPEGSISTLTIQRTEQRDSAMYRCASSSGAGGTDTQYFGPGTRLTVL.

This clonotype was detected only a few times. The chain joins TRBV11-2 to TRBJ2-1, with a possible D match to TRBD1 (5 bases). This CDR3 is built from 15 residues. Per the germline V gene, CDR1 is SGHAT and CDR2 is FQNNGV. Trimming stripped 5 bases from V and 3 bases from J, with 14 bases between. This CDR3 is CASSPLGQIYNEQFF. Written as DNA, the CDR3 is TGTGCCAGCAGCCCCTTGGGGCAGATCTACAATGAGCAGTTCTTC.

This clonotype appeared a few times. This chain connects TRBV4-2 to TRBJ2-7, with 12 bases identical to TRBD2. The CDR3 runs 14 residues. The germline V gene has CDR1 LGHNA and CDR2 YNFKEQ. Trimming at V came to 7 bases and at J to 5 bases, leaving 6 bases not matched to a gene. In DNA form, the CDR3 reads TGTGCCAGCACGCAGACTAGCGGGAGTCACGAGCAGTACTTC. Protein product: CASTQTSGSHEQYF.

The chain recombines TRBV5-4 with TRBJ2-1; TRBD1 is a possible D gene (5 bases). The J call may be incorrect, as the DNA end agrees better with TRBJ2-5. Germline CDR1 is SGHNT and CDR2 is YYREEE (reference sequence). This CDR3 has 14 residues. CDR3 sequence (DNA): TGTGCCAGCAGCCCACAGGCCCGAAAAGAGACCCAGTACTTC. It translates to CASSPQARKETQYF.

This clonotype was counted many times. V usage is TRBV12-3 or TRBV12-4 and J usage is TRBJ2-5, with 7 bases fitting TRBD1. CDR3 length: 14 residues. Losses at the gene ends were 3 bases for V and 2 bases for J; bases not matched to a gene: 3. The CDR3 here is CASSLTGLQETQYF. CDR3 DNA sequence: TGTGCCAGCAGTTTGACAGGGCTGCAAGAGACCCAGTACTTC.

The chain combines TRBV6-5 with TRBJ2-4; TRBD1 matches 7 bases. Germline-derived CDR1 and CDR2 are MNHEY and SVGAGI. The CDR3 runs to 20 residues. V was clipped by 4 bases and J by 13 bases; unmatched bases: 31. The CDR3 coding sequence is TGTGCCAGCAGTTGGGAAGGGGGCCCTCTAGCAGTTGTGGTACACAATGAGCAGTACTTC. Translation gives CASSWEGGPLAVVVHNEQYF.

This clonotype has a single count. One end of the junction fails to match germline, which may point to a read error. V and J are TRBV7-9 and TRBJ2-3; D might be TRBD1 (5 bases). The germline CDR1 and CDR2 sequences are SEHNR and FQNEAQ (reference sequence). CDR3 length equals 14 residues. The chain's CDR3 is CAGRGGRATDTQYF. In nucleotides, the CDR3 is TGTGCGGGGCGCGGCGGCCGGGCCACAGATACGCAGTATTTC.

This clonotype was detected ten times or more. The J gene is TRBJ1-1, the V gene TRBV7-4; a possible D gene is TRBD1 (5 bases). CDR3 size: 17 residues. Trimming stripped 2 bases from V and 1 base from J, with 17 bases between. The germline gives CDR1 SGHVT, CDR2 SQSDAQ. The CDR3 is CASSLIRRDSTNTEAFF. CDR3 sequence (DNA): TGTGCCAGCAGCTTAATTAGGCGCGACAGCACGAACACTGAAGCTTTCTTT.

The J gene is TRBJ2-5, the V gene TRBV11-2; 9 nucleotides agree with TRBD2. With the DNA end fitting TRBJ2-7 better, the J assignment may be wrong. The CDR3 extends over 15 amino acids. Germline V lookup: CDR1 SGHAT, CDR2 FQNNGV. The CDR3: CASMPEREVGYEQYF. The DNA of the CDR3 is TGTGCCAGCATGCCTGAGCGGGAGGTTGGCTACGAGCAGTACTTC.

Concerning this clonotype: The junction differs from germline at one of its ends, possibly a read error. The CDR3 region is CARGLGAGKPDTQYF. Here the CDR3 DNA reads TGTGCCAGGGGGTTAGGGGCCGGGAAGCCAGATACCCAGTACTTT. The J gene is TRBJ2-1, the V gene TRBV7-6; possibly TRBD1 or TRBD2 for D (5 bases each). Per the germline V gene, CDR1 is SGHVS and CDR2 is FNYEAQ. CDR3 size: 15 residues.

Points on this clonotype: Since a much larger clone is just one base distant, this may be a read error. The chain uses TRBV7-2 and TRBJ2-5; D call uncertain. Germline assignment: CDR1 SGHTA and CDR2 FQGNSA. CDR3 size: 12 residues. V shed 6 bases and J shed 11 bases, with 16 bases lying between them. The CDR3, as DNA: TGTGCCAGCAGAGACGGGTCCAACGCGCAGTACTTC. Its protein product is CASRDGSNAQYF.

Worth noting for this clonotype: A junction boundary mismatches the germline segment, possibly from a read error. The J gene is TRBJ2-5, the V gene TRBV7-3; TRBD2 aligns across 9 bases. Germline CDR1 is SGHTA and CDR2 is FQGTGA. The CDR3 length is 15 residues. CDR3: CGGRAGGREKETQYF. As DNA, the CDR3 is TGTGGCGGGAGGGCCGGGGGCCGGGAGAAAGAGACCCAGTATTTC.

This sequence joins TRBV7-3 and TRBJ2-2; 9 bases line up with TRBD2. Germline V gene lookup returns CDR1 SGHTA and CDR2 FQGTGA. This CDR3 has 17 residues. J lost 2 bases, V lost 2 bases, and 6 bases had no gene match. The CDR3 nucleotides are TGTGCCAGCAGCTTAGACTCAGCGGGAGGAAACACCGGGGAGCTGTTTTTT. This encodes CASSLDSAGGNTGELFF.

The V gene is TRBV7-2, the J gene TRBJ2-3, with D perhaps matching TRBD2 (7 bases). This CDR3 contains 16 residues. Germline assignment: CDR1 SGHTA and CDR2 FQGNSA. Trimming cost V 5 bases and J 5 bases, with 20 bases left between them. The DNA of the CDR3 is TGTGCCAGCAGCGCACGAGAGGGGGGGGCCAAAGATACGCAGTATTTT. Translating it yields CASSAREGGAKDTQYF.

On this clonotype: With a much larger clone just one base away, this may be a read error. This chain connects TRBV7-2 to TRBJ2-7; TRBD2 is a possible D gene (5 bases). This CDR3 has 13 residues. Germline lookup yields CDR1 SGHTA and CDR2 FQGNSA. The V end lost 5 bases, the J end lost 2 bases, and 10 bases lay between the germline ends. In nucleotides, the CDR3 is TGTGCCAGCAGCCCGGCGAGGGCCTACGAGCAGTACTTC. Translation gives CASSPARAYEQYF.

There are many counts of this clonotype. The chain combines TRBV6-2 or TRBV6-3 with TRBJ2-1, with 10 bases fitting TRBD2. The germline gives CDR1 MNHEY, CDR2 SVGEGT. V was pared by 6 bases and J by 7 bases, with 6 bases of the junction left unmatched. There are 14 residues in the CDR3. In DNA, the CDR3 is TGTGCCAGCAGCAGACTAGCGGGTGATAATGAGCAGTTCTTC. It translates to CASSRLAGDNEQFF.

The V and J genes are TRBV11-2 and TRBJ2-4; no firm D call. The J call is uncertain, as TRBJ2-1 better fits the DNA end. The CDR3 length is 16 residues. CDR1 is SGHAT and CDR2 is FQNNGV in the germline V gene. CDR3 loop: CASSAALAVAKNIQFF. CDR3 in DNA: TGTGCCAGCAGCGCCGCCTTGGCGGTAGCCAAAAACATTCAGTTCTTC.

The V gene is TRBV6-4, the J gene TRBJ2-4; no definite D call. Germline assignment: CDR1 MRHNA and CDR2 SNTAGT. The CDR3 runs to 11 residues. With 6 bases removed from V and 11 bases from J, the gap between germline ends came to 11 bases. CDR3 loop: CASSPFNVQYF. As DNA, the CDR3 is TGTGCCAGCAGCCCCTTTAATGTTCAGTACTTC.

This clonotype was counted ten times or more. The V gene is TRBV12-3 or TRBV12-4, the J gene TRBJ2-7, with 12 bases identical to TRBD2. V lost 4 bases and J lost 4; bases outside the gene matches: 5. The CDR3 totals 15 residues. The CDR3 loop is CASSSRTSGKYEQYF. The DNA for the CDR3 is TGTGCCAGCAGTTCTCGGACTAGCGGGAAATACGAGCAGTACTTC.

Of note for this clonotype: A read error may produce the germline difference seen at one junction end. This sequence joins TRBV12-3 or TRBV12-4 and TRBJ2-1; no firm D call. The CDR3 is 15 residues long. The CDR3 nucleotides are TGTGCCAGCGGTTTCCAGGCAGTGGTCAGAGATGAGCAGTTCTTT. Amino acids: CASGFQAVVRDEQFF.

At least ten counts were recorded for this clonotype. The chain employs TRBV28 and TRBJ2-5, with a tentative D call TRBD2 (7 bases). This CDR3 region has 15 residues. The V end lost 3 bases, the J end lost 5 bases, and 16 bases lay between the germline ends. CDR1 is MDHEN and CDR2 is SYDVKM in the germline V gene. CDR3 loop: CASSLLGGLAETQYF. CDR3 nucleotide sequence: TGTGCCAGCAGTTTGCTGGGGGGGCTAGCGGAGACCCAGTACTTC.

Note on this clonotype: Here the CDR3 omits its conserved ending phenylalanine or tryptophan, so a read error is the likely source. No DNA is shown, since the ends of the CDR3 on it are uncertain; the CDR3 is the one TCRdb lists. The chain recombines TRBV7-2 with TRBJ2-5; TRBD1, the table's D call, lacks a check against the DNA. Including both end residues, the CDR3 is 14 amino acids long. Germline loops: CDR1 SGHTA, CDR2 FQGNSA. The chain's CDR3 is CASSPTGDTATRYS.

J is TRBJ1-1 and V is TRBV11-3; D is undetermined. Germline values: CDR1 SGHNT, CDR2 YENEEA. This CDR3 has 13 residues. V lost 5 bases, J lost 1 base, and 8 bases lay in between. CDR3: CASSLHRNTEAFF. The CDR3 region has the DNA TGTGCCAGCAGCCTTCACAGGAACACTGAAGCTTTCTTT.

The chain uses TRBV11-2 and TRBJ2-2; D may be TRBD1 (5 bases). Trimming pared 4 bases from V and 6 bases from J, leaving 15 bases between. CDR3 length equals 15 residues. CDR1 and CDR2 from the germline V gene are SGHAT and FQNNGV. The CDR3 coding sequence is TGTGCCAGCAGCTGGACCGGACAAGCCCCCGGGGAGCTGTTTTTT. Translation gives CASSWTGQAPGELFF.

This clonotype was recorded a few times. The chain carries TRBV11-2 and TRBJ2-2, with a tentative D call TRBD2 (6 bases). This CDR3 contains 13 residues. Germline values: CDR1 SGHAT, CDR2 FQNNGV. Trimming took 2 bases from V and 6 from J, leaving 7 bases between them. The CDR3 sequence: CASSLQRAGELFF. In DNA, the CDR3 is TGTGCCAGCAGCTTACAGCGGGCCGGGGAGCTGTTTTTT.

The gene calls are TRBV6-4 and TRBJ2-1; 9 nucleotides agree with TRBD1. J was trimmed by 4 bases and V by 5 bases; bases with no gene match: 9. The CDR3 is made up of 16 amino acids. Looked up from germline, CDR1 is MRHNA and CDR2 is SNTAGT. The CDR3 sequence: CASSQGQGFGYNEQFF. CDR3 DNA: TGTGCCAGCAGTCAAGGACAGGGGTTCGGTTACAATGAGCAGTTCTTC.